Listed here is a single T cell receptor (beta chain). Its antigen is as yet unknown. This entry is derived from a study of OX40 agonist ivuxolimab in advanced cancers. Per germline, CDR1 MNHEY and CDR2 SVGAGI. Trimming pared 6 bases from V and 8 bases from J, leaving 19 bases between. The length of the CDR3 is 14 residues. Produced via immunoSEQ multiplex PCR; TCRdb's table is partial and in-frame only. The sample contains 20,000 to 25,000 clones, roughly 78% of which appear only once. General study points: A proportion of nonresponders additionally exhibited low normalized T-cell clonal expansion.

The chain carries TRBV6-5 and TRBJ1-2; possible D gene TRBD1, 5 bases. The receptor was isolated from an adult with an advanced solid tumor such as melanoma, head and neck, liver or kidney cancer. Sequenced material: CD4+ or CD8+ T cells sorted from blood, taken in a trial of the OX40 agonist ivuxolimab. CDR3 DNA sequence: TGTGCCAGCAGAGGGTGGTCGGAGGGGTTGGGCTACACCTTC. Amino acids: CASRGWSEGLGYTF.